This TCR beta chain came from a study of blood T cell repertoires in COVID-19. In the study overall: The samples span acute and convalescent COVID-19 from the United States, Italy and Spain. In each case, the material was cDNA or gDNA derived from T cells, B-cell-depleted T cells, or PBMCs.

The table came from immunoSEQ multiplex PCR; TCRdb's copy has only in-frame clones and leaves some out. The sample lists around 24,000 clones, roughly 89% occurring once. The V and J ends lost 1 base and 0 bases, in that order; junction bases with no gene match: 5. CDR1 is LNHDA, CDR2 SQIVND, per germline (reference sequence). The CDR3 has 16 residues. The material sequenced was peripheral blood. The chain links TRBV19 to TRBJ2-7; 8 positions agree with TRBD2. This clonotype originated in a woman between 65 and 79 years old with active COVID-19. This chain's CDR3 is CASSIGGTRNSYEQYF. In DNA form, the CDR3 reads TGTGCCAGTAGTATAGGTGGGACTAGAAACTCCTACGAGCAGTACTTC.